Below, 25 T cell receptor beta chains from the same sample are listed, as sequenced in a study of cytomegalovirus exposure and HLA in healthy donors. The PCR contained 60 Vbeta and 13 Jbeta primers. Produced via immunoSEQ multiplex PCR; TCRdb's table is partial and in-frame only. The table includes some 97,000 clones, 70% to 80% detected once. Sequencing was performed on PBMCs. The source of these receptors is a young woman in good health and CMV-seropositive.

This chain uses TRBV5-1 with TRBJ2-2; 11 bases agree with TRBD2. The CDR3 sequence is 18 residues long. Trimming at V came to 0 bases and at J to 6 bases, leaving 10 bases not matched to a gene. CDR1 SGHRS and CDR2 YFSETQ come from the germline V gene. CDR3 residues: CASSLAPLAGVWSGELFF. CDR3 DNA: TGCGCCAGCAGCTTGGCCCCACTAGCGGGAGTTTGGTCCGGGGAGCTGTTTTTT.

This chain connects TRBV18 to TRBJ2-3; TRBD1 aligns across 9 bases. The CDR3 length is 16 residues. V lost 2 bases to trimming and J lost 3 bases; unmatched junction nucleotides: 6. Germline V gives CDR1 KGHSH, CDR2 LQKENI. This chain's CDR3 is CASSPGRTGVTDTQYF. The CDR3 DNA reads TGTGCCAGCTCACCAGGAAGGACAGGGGTGACAGATACGCAGTATTTT.

The chain is built from TRBV4-1 and TRBJ2-1; TRBD1 matches at 11 bases. Trimming at V came to 6 bases and at J to 9 bases, leaving 10 bases not matched to a gene. CDR1 MGHRA and CDR2 YSYEKL come from the germline V gene. The CDR3 consists of 15 residues. The CDR3 coding sequence is TGCGCCAGCAGGGTCGGGACAGGGGGGAGGCGTGAGCAGTTCTTC. Its protein product is CASRVGTGGRREQFF.

V and J are TRBV2 and TRBJ2-7; no definite D call. Germline lookup yields CDR1 SNHLY and CDR2 FYNNEI. The CDR3 length is 10 residues. The V gene lost 8 bases and the J gene lost 2 bases, with 4 bases spanning the gap. CDR3 DNA: TGTGCCAGCGGGCCCTACGAGCAGTACTTC. This gives the protein CASGPYEQYF.

The gene calls are TRBV10-3 and TRBJ2-5; 12 bases align to TRBD2. Trimming cost V 0 bases and J 4 bases; bases outside gene matches: 0. The CDR3 is 15 residues long. Germline loops: CDR1 ENHRY, CDR2 SYGVKD. The CDR3 reads CAISESTSGRETQYF. In nucleotides, the CDR3 is TGTGCCATCAGTGAGTCGACTAGCGGGAGAGAGACCCAGTACTTC.

The chain carries TRBV7-9 and TRBJ2-1, with D maybe TRBD1 (7 bases). Germline-derived CDR1 and CDR2 are SEHNR and FQNEAQ (reference sequence). V shed 7 bases and J shed 4 bases, with 17 bases lying between them. This CDR3 has 15 residues. Here the CDR3 DNA reads TGTGCCAGCACCGATCCAGGGGGGCATTACAATGAGCAGTTCTTC. Protein sequence: CASTDPGGHYNEQFF.

The J gene is TRBJ2-1, the V gene TRBV6-5, with TRBD1 matching 7 bases. CDR1 and CDR2 from the germline V gene are MNHEY and SVGAGI. The trim removed 6 bases at V and 3 bases at J, leaving 5 bases unmatched. CDR3 size: 14 residues. The CDR3 reads CASRGQPSYNEQFF. Here the CDR3 DNA reads TGTGCCAGCAGGGGACAGCCGAGCTACAATGAGCAGTTCTTC.

The rearrangement links TRBV5-4 to TRBJ2-1; 11 nucleotides match TRBD2. The CDR3 length is 16 residues. CDR1 and CDR2 from the germline V gene are SGHNT and YYREEE (reference sequence). V was clipped by 3 bases and J by 2 bases; unmatched bases: 4. CDR3 residues: CASSSPTSGAYNEQFF. DNA for the CDR3: TGTGCCAGCAGCTCTCCGACTAGCGGGGCCTACAATGAGCAGTTCTTC.

The rearrangement uses TRBV5-1 and TRBJ1-2; TRBD1 might be the D (5 bases). Germline V lookup: CDR1 SGHRS, CDR2 YFSETQ. V gave up 2 bases and J gave up 3 bases, with 8 bases separating them. The CDR3 is 13 amino acids. The CDR3 sequence is CASSLVRDYGYTF. The DNA for the CDR3 is TGCGCCAGCAGCTTAGTCAGGGACTATGGCTACACCTTC.

The chain employs TRBV5-1 and TRBJ2-7, with 7 bases fitting TRBD2. Per germline, CDR1 SGHRS and CDR2 YFSETQ. V dropped 3 bases and J dropped 0; count of bases not matched to a gene: 6. This CDR3 contains 15 residues. CDR3 region: CASSSLADYSYEQYF. CDR3 nucleotides: TGCGCCAGCAGCTCCCTAGCGGATTACTCCTACGAGCAGTACTTC. The complete variable domain, with remaining parts taken from reference TRBV5-1 and TRBJ2-7, reads KAGVTQTPRYLIKTRGQQVTLSCSPISGHRSVSWYQQTPGQGLQFLFEYFSETQRNKGNFPGRFSGRQFSNSRSEMNVSTLELGDSALYLCASSSLADYSYEQYFGPGTRLTVT.

The rearrangement links TRBV4-3 to TRBJ2-3, with 10 bases that match TRBD2. With 4 bases clipped from V and 5 bases from J, the junction kept 9 bases outside the gene matches. There are 16 residues in the CDR3. The V gene's germline CDR1 is LGHNA and CDR2 YSLEER. CDR3 loop: CASSPRASGSVDTQYF. As DNA, the CDR3 is TGCGCCAGCAGCCCTCGGGCTAGCGGGAGCGTAGATACGCAGTATTTT.

The rearrangement links TRBV4-1 to TRBJ1-5; the match to TRBD1 covers 7 bases. Trimming removed 4 bases from V and 2 bases from J; junction bases left unmatched: 2. Germline lookup yields CDR1 MGHRA and CDR2 YSYEKL. The CDR3 consists of 14 residues. The CDR3 DNA reads as TGCGCCAGCAGCCCGACAGGGCGCAATCAGCCCCAGCATTTT. It encodes CASSPTGRNQPQHF.

This clone was found a few times. The genes are TRBV6-5 and TRBJ2-7; 11 bases agree with TRBD1. V shed 5 bases, J shed 3 bases, and the junction held 3 bases outside the gene matches. The CDR3 has 14 amino acids. Germline CDR1 is MNHEY and CDR2 is SVGAGI. The DNA for the CDR3 is TGTGCCAGCAGTGAAGGGACAGGGGGCTACGAGCAGTACTTC. Translating it yields CASSEGTGGYEQYF.

The V call is TRBV18, the J call TRBJ2-5, with TRBD1 matching over 8 bases. This CDR3 region has 16 residues. Germline V gene data show CDR1 as KGHSH and CDR2 as LQKENI. Trimming took 0 bases from V and 6 from J; bases not matched to a gene: 9. CDR3 bases: TGTGCCAGCTCACCACCGGGGCAGGGGGCCTTACAGACCCAGTACTTC. Protein: CASSPPGQGALQTQYF.

The rearrangement joins TRBV7-6 to TRBJ2-7; no reliable D call. Germline CDR1 and CDR2: SGHVS and FNYEAQ. The CDR3 extends over 14 amino acids. Trimming removed 1 base from V and 3 bases from J, with 10 bases in between. This chain's CDR3 is CASSLEAILYEQYF. The CDR3 DNA follows: TGTGCCAGCAGCTTAGAAGCCATCCTCTACGAGCAGTACTTC.

The chain has TRBV19 and TRBJ1-4; a possible D gene is TRBD1 (6 bases). Per the germline V gene, CDR1 is LNHDA and CDR2 is SQIVND (reference sequence). This CDR3 has 14 residues. The V end was cut by 4 bases, the J end by 8 bases, with 14 bases between. CDR3: CASSKRDMEEKLFF. In nucleotides, the CDR3 is TGTGCCAGTAGTAAGCGGGACATGGAAGAAAAACTGTTTTTT. The variable domain in full, with the rest retrieved from reference TRBV19 and TRBJ1-4, is DGGITQSPKYLFRKEGQNVTLSCEQNLNHDAMYWYRQDPGQGLRLIYYSQIVNDFQKGDIAEGYSVSREKKESFPLTVTSAQKNPTAFYLCASSKRDMEEKLFFGSGTQLSVL.

This clone was counted once. V usage is TRBV7-3 and J usage is TRBJ2-3; 9 bases match TRBD1. The CDR3 has 17 residues. Germline V lookup: CDR1 SGHTA, CDR2 FQGTGA. V lost 5 bases and J lost 4; bases outside the gene matches: 13. In DNA form, the CDR3 reads TGTGCCAGCAGCCCCCTCGGACAGGGGAGAGTGGCAGATACGCAGTATTTT. Encoded protein: CASSPLGQGRVADTQYF.

The rearrangement joins TRBV29-1 to TRBJ2-7; TRBD1 aligns across 8 bases. Germline CDR1 and CDR2: SQVTM and ANQGSEA. CDR3 length: 15 residues. J gave up 6 bases and V 7 bases, and 17 bases lay outside the gene matches. The CDR3 nucleotides are TGCAGCGCCGTCGTCTTTGGACAGGGAATTTCCGAGCAGTACTTC. Protein sequence: CSAVVFGQGISEQYF.

The J gene is TRBJ2-7, the V gene TRBV28; D perhaps matches TRBD2 (6 bases). V was trimmed by 2 bases and J by 4 bases, leaving 15 bases between them. This CDR3 contains 15 residues. Looked up from germline, CDR1 is MDHEN and CDR2 is SYDVKM. The CDR3 bases are TGTGCCAGCAGTTTAAGCCAGGGTGGAGGGTACGAGCAGTACTTC. As protein: CASSLSQGGGYEQYF. The full variable domain, rest sourced from reference TRBV28 and TRBJ2-7, is DVKVTQSSRYLVKRTGEKVFLECVQDMDHENMFWYRQDPGLGLRLIYFSYDVKMKEKGDIPEGYSVSREKKERFSLILESASTNQTSMYLCASSLSQGGGYEQYFGPGTRLTVT.

This clone was found once. The chain has TRBV5-8 and TRBJ1-3, with D unresolved. Looked up from germline, CDR1 is SGHTS and CDR2 is YDEGEE. There are 11 residues in the CDR3. Trimming removed 0 bases from V and 10 bases from J, with 5 bases in between. The CDR3 nucleotides read TGTGCCAGCAGCTTGGACACGACCATATATTTT. This encodes CASSLDTTIYF.

The J gene is TRBJ2-7, the V gene TRBV14, with D hard to call. V gave up 5 bases and J gave up 6 bases, with 8 bases separating them. From germline, CDR1 is SGHDN and CDR2 FVKESK. This CDR3 region has 11 residues. CDR3 coding DNA: TGTGCCAGCAGCTGTCCAGGCGAGCAGTACTTC. Its translation: CASSCPGEQYF.

This clone was counted between two and nine times. This chain joins TRBV13 and TRBJ2-4; tentatively, D is TRBD1 (5 bases). The CDR3 consists of 13 residues. Germline CDR1 PRHDT, CDR2 FYEKMQ (reference sequence). Deletions cut 3 bases from V and 9 bases from J, with 12 bases between. CDR3 sequence (DNA): TGTGCCAGCAGCTTCGACAGTTTCGGCATTCAGTACTTC. It is translated as CASSFDSFGIQYF.

The chain employs TRBV5-8 and TRBJ2-7, with D possibly TRBD2 on 6 matching bases. V lost 3 bases, J lost 3 bases, and 13 bases lay in between. Germline assignment: CDR1 SGHTS and CDR2 YDEGEE. This CDR3 region has 14 residues. CDR3 in DNA: TGTGCCAGCAGCTGGGTAGGTAGCGGCTACGAGCAGTACTTC. Translating gives CASSWVGSGYEQYF.

J is TRBJ2-7 and V is TRBV30, with D perhaps TRBD1 (5 bases). The CDR3 has 13 residues. V shed 2 bases and J shed 0 bases, with 8 bases lying between them. The germline V gene has CDR1 GTSNPN and CDR2 SVGIG (reference sequence). CDR3 bases: TGTGCCTGGAGTCCAGGGCACTCCTACGAGCAGTACTTC. Translation gives CAWSPGHSYEQYF.

The CDR3 nucleotides are TGTGCCACCAGCACGGGGACTAGCGGGAGCGGATCCAAAAACATTCAGTACTTC. Translated, it gives CATSTGTSGSGSKNIQYF. The chain recombines TRBV15 with TRBJ2-4, with 14 positions matching TRBD2. This CDR3 is 18 amino acids long. CDR1 is LNHNV and CDR2 is YYDKDF in the germline V gene (reference sequence). The V gene end was trimmed by 4 bases and the J gene end by 2 bases; junction bases not matched to a gene: 7.